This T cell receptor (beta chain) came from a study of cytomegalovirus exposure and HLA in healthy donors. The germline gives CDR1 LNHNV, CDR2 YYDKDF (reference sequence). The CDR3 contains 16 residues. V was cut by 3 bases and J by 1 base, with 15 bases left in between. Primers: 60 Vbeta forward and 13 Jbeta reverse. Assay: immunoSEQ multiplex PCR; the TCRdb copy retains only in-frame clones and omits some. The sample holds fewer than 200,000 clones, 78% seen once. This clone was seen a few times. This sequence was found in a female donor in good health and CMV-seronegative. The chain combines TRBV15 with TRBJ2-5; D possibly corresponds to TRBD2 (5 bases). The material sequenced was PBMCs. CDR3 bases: TGTGCCACCAGCAGGGGAGTGATGGCGGGCCAAGAGACCCAGTACTTC. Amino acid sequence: CATSRGVMAGQETQYF. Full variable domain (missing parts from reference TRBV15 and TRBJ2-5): DAMVIQNPRYQVTQFGKPVTLSCSQTLNHNVMYWYQQKSSQAPKLLFHYYDKDFNNEADTPDNFQSRRPNTSFCFLDIRSPGLGDTAMYLCATSRGVMAGQETQYFGPGTRLLVL.